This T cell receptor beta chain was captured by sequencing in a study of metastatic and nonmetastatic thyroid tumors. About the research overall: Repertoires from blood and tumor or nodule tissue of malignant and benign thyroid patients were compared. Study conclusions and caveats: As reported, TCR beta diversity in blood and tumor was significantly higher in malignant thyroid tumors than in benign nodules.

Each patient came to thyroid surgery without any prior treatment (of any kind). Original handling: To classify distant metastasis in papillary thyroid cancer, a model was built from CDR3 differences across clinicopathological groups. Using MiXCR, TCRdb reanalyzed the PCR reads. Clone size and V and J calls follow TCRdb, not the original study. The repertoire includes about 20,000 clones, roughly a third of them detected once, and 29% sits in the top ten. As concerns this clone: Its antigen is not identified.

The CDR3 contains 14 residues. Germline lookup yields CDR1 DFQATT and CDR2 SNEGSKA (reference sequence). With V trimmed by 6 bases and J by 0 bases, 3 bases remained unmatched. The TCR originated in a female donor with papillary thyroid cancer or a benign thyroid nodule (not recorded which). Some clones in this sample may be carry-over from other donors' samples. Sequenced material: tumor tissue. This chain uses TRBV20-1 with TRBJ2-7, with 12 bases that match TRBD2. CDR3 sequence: CSARTSGNSYEQYF. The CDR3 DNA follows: TGCAGTGCCCGGACTAGCGGGAACTCCTACGAGCAGTACTTC.